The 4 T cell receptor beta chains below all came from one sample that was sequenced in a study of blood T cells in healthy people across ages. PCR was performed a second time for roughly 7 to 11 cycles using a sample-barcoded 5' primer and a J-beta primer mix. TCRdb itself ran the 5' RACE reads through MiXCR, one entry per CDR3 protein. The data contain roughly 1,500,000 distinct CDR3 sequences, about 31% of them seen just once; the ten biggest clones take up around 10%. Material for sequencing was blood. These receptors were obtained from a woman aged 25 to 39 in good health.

The CDR3 loop reads CSARGRGGEQYF. Written as DNA, the CDR3 is TGCAGTGCTAGAGGGAGGGGGGGCGAGCAGTACTTC. The rearrangement links TRBV20-1 to TRBJ2-7, with TRBD2 as a possible D gene (7 bases). There are 12 residues in the CDR3. V dropped 1 base and J dropped 6 bases, with 10 bases sitting between them. Looked up from germline, CDR1 is DFQATT and CDR2 is SNEGSKA (reference sequence).

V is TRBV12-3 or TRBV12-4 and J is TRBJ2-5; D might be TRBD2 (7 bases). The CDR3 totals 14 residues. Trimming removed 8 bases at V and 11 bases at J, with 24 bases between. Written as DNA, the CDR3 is TGTGCCAGCGCTAAACGCTGGGGGGGCGATGAGCAGTACTTC. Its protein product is CASAKRWGGDEQYF.

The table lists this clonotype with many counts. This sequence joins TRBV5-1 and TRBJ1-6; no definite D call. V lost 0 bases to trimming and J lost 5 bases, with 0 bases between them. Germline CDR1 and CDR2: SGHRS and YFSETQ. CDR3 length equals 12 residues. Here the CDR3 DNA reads TGCGCCAGCAGCTTGGATAATTCACCCCTCCACTTT. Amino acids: CASSLDNSPLHF.

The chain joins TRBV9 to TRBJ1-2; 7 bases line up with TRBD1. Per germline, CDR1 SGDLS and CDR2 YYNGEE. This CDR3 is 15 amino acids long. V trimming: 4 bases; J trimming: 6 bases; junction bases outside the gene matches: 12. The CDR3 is CASSPRDSRRDGYTF. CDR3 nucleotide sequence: TGTGCCAGCAGCCCCCGGGACAGCCGGAGGGATGGCTACACCTTC.